This record concerns one T cell receptor beta chain sequence. There is no known antigen for this receptor. There are no base qualities to consult, and no much larger clone falls within one base. Libraries were made using the immunoSEQ multiplex PCR assay. For the multiplex PCR, a mixture combining 60 forward primers for TCR Vbeta segments and 13 reverse primers for TCR Jbeta segments was used. Amplification of the CDR3 region of rearranged TCR beta genes was performed with a multiplex PCR assay on genomic DNA. The amplified TCR beta libraries were sequenced on the Illumina HiSeq System as 87-base-pair reads. In the paper's pipeline: In a later analysis, tens of millions of unique TCR beta chains were counted across the approximately 640 repertoires, and around 10 million of these chains were shared by at least two donors. To remove PCR and sequencing errors, raw reads were error-corrected and collapsed into unique sequences using a nearest-neighbor algorithm that merged closely related sequences. V, D and J gene segments were assigned by aligning CDR3 sequences to IMGT reference sequences. For a sequence to be retained, a match of at least six nucleotides was required to both a V gene segment and a J gene segment. A rearrangement counted as productive if the CDR3 had no stop codons and remained in frame with V and J, and every other rearrangement counted as non-productive. CDR3 was defined according to IMGT convention as the region running from the second conserved V-encoded cysteine to the conserved J-encoded phenylalanine. The earlier analysis of 550 to 650 of the donors excluded any sequence lacking an unambiguous match to a single V gene segment. In an earlier analysis of 587 of the donors, V segments were called functional above 56.7% productive rearrangements and were called segregating when the between-donor standard deviation exceeded 5%. To diagnose cytomegalovirus status from the catalog of TCR beta chain sequences, a statistical classification framework was built. In a later analysis, V and J genes were assigned by comparing TCR nucleotide sequences against IMGT/GENE-DB human TR gene sequences. Using the TCRdist pipeline, a later analysis assigned CDR3 sequences along with most-parsimonious VDJ recombination scenarios. A later analysis defined each TCR beta chain by its CDR3 amino acid sequence plus V-gene family, and excluded reads lacking a unique V-gene family. To address suspected cross-contamination and a sequencing artifact, a later analysis removed a few hundred highly shared, low-generation-probability nucleotide sequences. In a later analysis, a clonal expansion index for each public chain was calculated from normalized within-repertoire ranks of inferred template counts. Generation probabilities in a later analysis came from a VDJ recombination model fitted to out-of-frame rearrangements, and those results were checked against IGoR. A later analysis scored TCR-TCR, TCR-HLA and TCR-CMV co-occurrence with hypergeometric tests, applying a repertoire-size bias correction to TCR pairs. False discovery rates were estimated in a later analysis by permuting HLA or CMV assignments 20 times. In a later analysis, co-occurring TCRs were grouped using DBSCAN, and TCRdist sequence similarity was added for clustering within HLA-allele-positive subsets. For co-occurrence clustering, repertoires with fewer than 30,000 or more than 120,000 public chains were excluded, along with several repertoires with anomalous nucleotide sharing. TCRdb limited this immuneACCESS table to in-frame rearrangements with V and J called. A share of clones is missing; checked studies link under half to unresolved V genes, and the rest is unexplained. V and J calls and clone size are as listed in that table; D and trimming were resolved from the DNA. The sample table contains 150,000 to 200,000 clones; only one count was recorded for 75% to 85% of them. The ten biggest clones cover over 2% of the sample.

This sample was included in a study of cytomegalovirus exposure and HLA in healthy donors (dated by TCRdb to about 2017). Context from the whole study: According to an earlier analysis of a few hundred of the donors, roughly 180 million T cells yielded over 100 million unique TCR beta sequences and roughly 280 Gb of sequence data. An early release covering some 640 HLA-typed donors comprised approximately 290 gigabases of sequencing data and around 85 million unique TCR sequences. Among the roughly 400 genotyped donors, approximately 82% belonged to the genetic ancestry cluster associated with self-reported Caucasian donors. The study aimed to test whether cataloging public T cell receptors could reveal signatures of past pathogen exposure. The study used immunosequencing to profile the T cell repertoires of 666 subjects and linked those repertoires to cytomegalovirus serostatus. Besides the first cohort of 550 to 750 subjects, a separate validation cohort made up of over a hundred different subjects was used. High-throughput TCR immunosequencing, statistical association of individual TCRs with disease status, and machine learning were combined to predict cytomegalovirus infection status. A later analysis re-examined previously published TCR beta repertoires from more than 600 donors and added high-resolution HLA genotyping to investigate patterns of TCR occurrence. The later analysis used no new phenotypic data to find candidate immune exposures, relying instead on TCR beta sequences and their occurrence across donors. An earlier analysis of around 640 of the donors used high-throughput TCR beta sequencing to judge whether each TCR beta V gene segment behaved as functional or pseudogenic. Donor age, sex, ethnicity and CMV serostatus were collected together with the repertoire data. Genome-wide SNP genotypes for about 60% of the 666 donors were used in a later genetic analysis, which treated that subset as a discovery cohort. All discovery cohort repertoires had been generated using a single sequencing platform. HLA typing covered class I and class II loci at four-digit resolution. The number of typed donors differed by locus: 629-630 for A, B, C, DRB1 and DQB1; approximately 530 for DQA1; approximately 610 for DPA1; and around 470 for DPB1. Roughly 5 DR-DQ haplotypes were treated as single units for association and clustering because of strong linkage in the cohort. On average, around 240,000 unique TCR beta nucleotide sequences were sequenced per donor among about 400 genotyped donors of the cohort, with roughly 20% of those sequences being non-productive.

The cohort consisted of some 730 healthy bone marrow donors. All cohort members were sampled while nominally healthy, although unrecorded immune exposures were likely present. The donor tested CMV seronegative, placing the donor among the 350 or so seronegative members of the cohort. A peripheral blood sample was collected from each donor, and TCR beta sequencing was performed on peripheral blood mononuclear cells. Genomic DNA was extracted from the blood cell samples with the Qiagen DNeasy Blood Extraction Kit. Results and caveats for the whole study, not just this receptor: Assigning TCR associations to individual alleles was difficult when HLA alleles, especially DR and DQ, strongly co-occurred. In both the original and validation cohorts, the classifier was reported to diagnose cytomegalovirus status with high specificity and sensitivity. At a false discovery rate of 0.05, a later analysis linked about 16,000 TCR beta sequences to specific HLA alleles. Most CMV-associated TCR beta chains appeared to be HLA-restricted in a later analysis, and the HLA associations seemed to be driven largely by CMV exposure. Presence/absence analyses assumed roughly uniform sequencing depth across donors, an assumption that may not hold. An association between a missense DCLRE1C variant and V-gene and J-gene trimming of TCR beta chains was found in a later genetic analysis and replicated in an independent cohort. The study listed approximately 150 TCR beta chains as associated with cytomegalovirus. A cluster of highly shared sequence variants was judged likely to be a technical artifact of the sequencing pipeline. Several of the top co-occurrence clusters appeared to be linked to parvovirus B19, influenza, CMV and Epstein-Barr virus, according to a later analysis. A further reported finding was that TCR beta sequences accurately predicted the HLA-A and HLA-B alleles for most subjects in the first cohort. Broadly in line with IMGT annotations, most TCR beta V segments showed up in productive rearrangements about 90% or about 30% of the time in an earlier analysis of approximately 600 of the donors. In a later analysis, HLA-associated TCR beta chains were found to be more clonally expanded and to have lower generation probabilities than equally common non-associated chains. Because HLA typing was unavailable for some donors at each locus, only the typed subset was used in association tests. Roughly 17 rarely observed V segments, including chromosome 9 orphons, were excluded from the earlier analysis of about 610 of the donors because counts were too low. Most TCR sequences were observed very rarely across donors, whereas some public TCRs were present in many individuals. The cohort was sequenced for TCR beta chains only, and without alpha or paired-chain data the features that could be detected were limited. CMV serostatus was the only immune exposure information available for the cohort. In vitro tests confirmed that three of the cytomegalovirus-associated TCR beta chains recognize cytomegalovirus antigens. Compared with the roughly 670-donor mean, donors in an Asian-associated ancestry cluster had fewer N-insertions in productive TCRs, according to a later genetic analysis. The authors suggested that the approach could potentially be extended to other disease states and immunological phenotypes. Because the 87-base-pair reads could not distinguish some IMGT-functional V segments, including TRBV6-2 and TRBV6-3, those segments were excluded. Linkage disequilibrium might explain the correlated functional status among segregating V segments, but an unknown experimental factor could not be ruled out. A later analysis found that TCR association rates varied across HLA loci, with DRB1 alleles showing the most associated TCRs and HLA-C alleles the fewest.

Sequences SNHLY (CDR1) and FYNNEI (CDR2) are obtained from the germline V gene. The CDR3 contains 14 residues, cysteine and phenylalanine counted. Only CDR3 DNA remains: 42 bases, in frame from the first base. V is reduced by 6 bases and J by 4 bases, leaving a spacing of 13 bases between them. The V and J segments used are TRBV2 and TRBJ1-5; the D gene assignment is ambiguous. The TCR sequence derives from a woman in her forties or fifties in good health and CMV-seronegative. Sample: PBMCs. In nucleotide form, the sequence is TGTGCCAGCAGGAGAGGGCAGACAAATCAGCCCCAGCATTTT. Protein translation: CASRRGQTNQPQHF.